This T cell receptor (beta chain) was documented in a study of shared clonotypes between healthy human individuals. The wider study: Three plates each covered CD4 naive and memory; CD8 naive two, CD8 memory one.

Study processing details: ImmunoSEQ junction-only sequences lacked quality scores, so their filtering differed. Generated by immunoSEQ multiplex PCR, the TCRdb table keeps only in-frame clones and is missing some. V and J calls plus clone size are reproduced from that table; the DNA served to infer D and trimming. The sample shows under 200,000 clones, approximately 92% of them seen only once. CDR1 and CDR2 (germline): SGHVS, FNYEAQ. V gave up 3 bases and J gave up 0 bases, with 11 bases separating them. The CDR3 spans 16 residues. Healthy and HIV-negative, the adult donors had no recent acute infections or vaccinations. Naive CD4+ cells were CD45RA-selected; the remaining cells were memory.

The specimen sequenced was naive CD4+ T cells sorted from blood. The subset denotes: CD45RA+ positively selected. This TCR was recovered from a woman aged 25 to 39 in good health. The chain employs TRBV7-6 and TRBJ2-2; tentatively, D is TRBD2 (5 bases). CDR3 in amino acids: CASSLRLAPNTGELFF. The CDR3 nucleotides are TGTGCCAGCAGCTTGCGCTTAGCGCCGAACACCGGGGAGCTGTTTTTT.